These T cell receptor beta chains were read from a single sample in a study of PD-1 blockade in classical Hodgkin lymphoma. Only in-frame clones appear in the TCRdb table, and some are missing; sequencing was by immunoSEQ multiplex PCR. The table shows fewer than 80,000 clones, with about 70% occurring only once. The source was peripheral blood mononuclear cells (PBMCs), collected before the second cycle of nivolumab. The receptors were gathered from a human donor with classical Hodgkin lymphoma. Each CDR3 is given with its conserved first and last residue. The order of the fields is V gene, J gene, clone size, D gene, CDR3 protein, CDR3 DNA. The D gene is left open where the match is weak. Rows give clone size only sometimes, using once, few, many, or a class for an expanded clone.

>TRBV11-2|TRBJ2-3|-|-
CASSLNTQYF
TGTGCCAGCAGCTTAAATACGCAGTATTTT
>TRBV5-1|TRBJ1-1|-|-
CASSPGVRTEAFF
TGCGCCAGCAGCCCAGGGGTGCGCACTGAAGCTTTCTTT
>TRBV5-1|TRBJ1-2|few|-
CASRGGYGYTF
TGCGCCAGTAGAGGGGGATACGGCTACACCTTC
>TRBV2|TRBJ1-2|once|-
CASQDSTSYGYTF
TGTGCCAGCCAGGACAGTACTTCTTATGGCTACACCTTC
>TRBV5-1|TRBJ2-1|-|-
CASSLGSGLVNEQFF
TGCGCCAGCAGCTTGGGTAGCGGATTGGTCAATGAGCAGTTCTTC
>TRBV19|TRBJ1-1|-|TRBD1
CASSIVPQGWNTEAFF
TGTGCCAGTAGTATAGTCCCACAGGGGTGGAACACTGAAGCTTTCTTT
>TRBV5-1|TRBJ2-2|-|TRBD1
CASSLSHIFTGGTGELFF
TGCGCCAGCAGCTTGTCCCATATCTTCACAGGGGGAACCGGGGAGCTGTTTTTT
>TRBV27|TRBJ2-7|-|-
CASSLAGNPYEQYF
TGTGCCAGCAGTTTAGCCGGGAACCCCTACGAGCAGTACTTC
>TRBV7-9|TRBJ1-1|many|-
CASSSLPGTMNTEAFF
TGTGCCAGCAGCTCTCTCCCCGGGACCATGAACACTGAAGCTTTCTTT
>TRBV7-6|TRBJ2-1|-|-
CASSLTGRTHNEQFF
TGTGCCAGCAGCTTAACGGGGCGGACTCACAATGAGCAGTTCTTC
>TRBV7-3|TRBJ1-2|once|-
CASSLTPQGRIGYTF
TGTGCCAGCAGCTTAACGCCTCAGGGGCGGATTGGCTACACCTTC
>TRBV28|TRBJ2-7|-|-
CASSPLSGSSYEQYF
TGTGCCAGCAGCCCATTAAGTGGAAGCTCCTACGAGCAGTACTTC
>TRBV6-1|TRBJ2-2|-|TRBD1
CASSADRATGELFF
TGTGCCAGCAGCGCTGACAGGGCCACCGGGGAGCTGTTTTTT
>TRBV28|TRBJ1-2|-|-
CASSLKGLTRYGYTF
TGTGCCAGCAGTTTAAAGGGCCTAACGAGGTATGGCTACACCTTC
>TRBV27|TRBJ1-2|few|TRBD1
CASSSTGKVGYTF
TGTGCCAGCAGTTCGACAGGGAAGGTCGGCTACACCTTC
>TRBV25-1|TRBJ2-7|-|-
CASSEPGGNEQYF
TGTGCCAGCAGTGAACCGGGCGGGAACGAGCAGTACTTC
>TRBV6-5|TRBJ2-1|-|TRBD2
CASRWTSGGYNEQFF
TGTGCCAGCAGATGGACTAGCGGGGGATACAATGAGCAGTTCTTC
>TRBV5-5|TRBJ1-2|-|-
CASSSLQGGIYTNYGYTF
TGTGCCAGCAGCTCGTTACAGGGCGGAATATATACTAACTATGGCTACACCTTC
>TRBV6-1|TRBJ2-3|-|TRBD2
CASTPSGGLGSGQYF
TGTGCCAGCACCCCTAGCGGTGGTCTTGGTAGTGGGCAGTATTTT
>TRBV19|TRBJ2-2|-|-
CATRMAGDTGELFF
TGTGCCACCAGGATGGCAGGGGACACCGGGGAGCTGTTTTTT
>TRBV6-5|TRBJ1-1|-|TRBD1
CASSTPGTVNTEAFF
TGTGCCAGCAGCACCCCCGGGACAGTGAACACTGAAGCTTTCTTT
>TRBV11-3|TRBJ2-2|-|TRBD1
CASSSATRTGRTGELFF
TGTGCCAGCAGCTCCGCTACCCGGACAGGGCGCACCGGGGAGCTGTTTTTT
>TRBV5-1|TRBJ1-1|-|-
CASSTDANTEAFF
TGCGCCAGCAGCACAGACGCTAACACTGAAGCTTTCTTT
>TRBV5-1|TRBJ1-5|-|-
CASSLDGANQPQHF
TGCGCCAGCAGCTTGGACGGAGCCAATCAGCCCCAGCATTTT
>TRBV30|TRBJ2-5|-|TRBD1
CAFRGLGLGETQYF
TGTGCCTTCAGGGGGCTTGGGTTAGGAGAGACCCAGTACTTC